What follows are 10 T cell receptor beta chains derived from one specimen sequenced in a study of post-analysis software for immune sequencing data (dated by TCRdb to the mid-2010s). What the authors observed across the whole study: Roughly 5 TRBV segments, including TRBV5-6, TRBV5-1 and TRBV20-1, were significantly more frequent in patients than controls.

The library was produced with PCR. For sequencing, an Illumina HiSeq 2500 was employed. To reduce PCR and sequencing biases, unique molecular identifiers were built into the TCR beta cDNA libraries. The public reads were reprocessed in TCRdb via fastp at Q25 and MiXCR, keeping in-frame beta chains. Each record represents a unique CDR3 protein, reported with the most common genes and DNA among its rows. The sample records 170,000 or so distinct CDR3 sequences, over 25% of which are singletons. The top ten hold approximately 1.6% of the sample. The antigens for these receptors are not known. Input material: blood. These receptors all stem from a girl aged 10-17 years with multiple sclerosis.

This clonotype was seen only a few times. This chain links TRBV2 with TRBJ2-4; D ambiguous. The CDR3 sequence is 14 residues long. From germline, CDR1 is SNHLY and CDR2 FYNNEI. The V end lost 3 bases, the J end lost 1 base, and 7 bases lay between the germline ends. CDR3 sequence (DNA): TGTGCCAGCAGTGATCCTGGTGCCAAAAACATTCAGTACTTC. Amino acids: CASSDPGAKNIQYF.

In its sample, this clonotype was seen many times. V usage is TRBV5-4 and J usage is TRBJ2-1; TRBD2 aligns across 10 bases. Trimming removed 4 bases from V and 0 bases from J; junction bases left unmatched: 7. The CDR3 extends over 17 amino acids. Germline V gene data show CDR1 as SGHNT and CDR2 as YYREEE (reference sequence). The CDR3 spells CASSPYPSGSSYNEQFF. As DNA, the CDR3 is TGTGCCAGCAGCCCCTATCCTAGCGGGAGCTCCTACAATGAGCAGTTCTTC.

This clonotype was counted once. A far larger clone is just one base off, so this is likely a read error. V and J are TRBV27 and TRBJ1-1, with TRBD1 as a possible D gene (5 bases). Germline V gene lookup returns CDR1 MNHEY and CDR2 SMNVEV (reference sequence). The CDR3 sequence is 13 residues long. V dropped 3 bases and J dropped 3 bases, with 8 bases sitting between them. As DNA, the CDR3 is TGTGCCAGCAGTTTGACAGAGGACACTGAAGCTTTCTTT. It encodes CASSLTEDTEAFF.

This clonotype was seen a few times. V gene TRBV2 combines with J gene TRBJ1-1, with D unclear. Trimming shortened V by 7 bases and J by 0 bases, and 12 bases separated the two germline ends. This CDR3 has 14 amino acids. Germline V gene lookup returns CDR1 SNHLY and CDR2 FYNNEI. The CDR3 loop is CASKVTGMNTEAFF. CDR3 sequence (DNA): TGTGCCAGCAAGGTAACGGGGATGAACACTGAAGCTTTCTTT.

This clonotype was detected only a few times. V gene TRBV19 combines with J gene TRBJ2-1, with D possibly matching TRBD1 (6 bases). CDR1 is LNHDA and CDR2 is SQIVND in the germline V gene (reference sequence). The V end lost 4 bases, the J end lost 10 bases, and 14 bases lay between the germline ends. The CDR3 has 13 amino acids. The CDR3 sequence: CASSTGDNWEQFF. In DNA form, the CDR3 reads TGTGCCAGTAGTACCGGGGACAACTGGGAGCAGTTCTTC.

Concerning this clonotype itself: Relative to the germline gene, one junction end is altered; a read error may explain this. V gene TRBV7-8 combines with J gene TRBJ2-1; the match to TRBD2 covers 11 bases. The CDR3 runs to 20 residues. CDR1 is SGHVS, CDR2 FQNEAQ, per germline. CDR3 protein: CVSSRRPTSGSTPSYNEQFF. DNA for the CDR3: TGTGTCAGCAGCCGCCGCCCCACTAGCGGGAGTACCCCCTCCTACAATGAGCAGTTCTTC.

Remarks on this clonotype: The junction differs from germline at one of its ends, possibly a read error. The chain recombines TRBV23-1 with TRBJ1-1; 7 bases line up with TRBD1. TRBV23-1 is labeled an ORF, and its function is uncertain. The CDR3 has 16 residues. The CDR3 loop reads CASSQGQPGVKTEAFF. The CDR3 nucleotides are TGCGCCAGCAGTCAGGGACAGCCGGGAGTGAAGACTGAAGCTTTCTTT.

This clonotype was detected ten times or more. One end of the junction does not line up with germline, which may come from a read error. The chain couples TRBV7-7 to TRBJ2-1, with 12 positions matching TRBD2. The CDR3 loop spans 13 amino acids. Germline lookup yields CDR1 SSHAT and CDR2 FNYEAQ (reference sequence). The CDR3 is CASSPGTSGLQFF. The CDR3 bases are TGTGCTAGCAGCCCCGGGACTAGCGGGTTGCAGTTCTTC.

This clonotype appeared a few times. The chain links TRBV7-8 to TRBJ1-6, with 9 nucleotides matching TRBD1. This CDR3 is 16 amino acids long. Germline V gene lookup returns CDR1 SGHVS and CDR2 FQNEAQ. With 5 bases clipped from V and 8 bases from J, the junction kept 10 bases outside the gene matches. The CDR3 is CASSHDRGGIYSPLHF. The DNA of the CDR3 is TGTGCCAGCAGCCATGACAGGGGGGGAATATATTCACCCCTCCACTTT.

The V call is TRBV7-2, the J call TRBJ2-4; 13 bases match TRBD2. The CDR3 consists of 16 residues. J lost 9 bases, V lost 5 bases, and 10 bases had no gene match. From germline, CDR1 is SGHTA and CDR2 FQGNSA. CDR3 DNA sequence: TGTGCCAGCAGCCTTGGGACTAGCGGGGAAGGGAGCATTCAGTACTTC. It is translated as CASSLGTSGEGSIQYF.